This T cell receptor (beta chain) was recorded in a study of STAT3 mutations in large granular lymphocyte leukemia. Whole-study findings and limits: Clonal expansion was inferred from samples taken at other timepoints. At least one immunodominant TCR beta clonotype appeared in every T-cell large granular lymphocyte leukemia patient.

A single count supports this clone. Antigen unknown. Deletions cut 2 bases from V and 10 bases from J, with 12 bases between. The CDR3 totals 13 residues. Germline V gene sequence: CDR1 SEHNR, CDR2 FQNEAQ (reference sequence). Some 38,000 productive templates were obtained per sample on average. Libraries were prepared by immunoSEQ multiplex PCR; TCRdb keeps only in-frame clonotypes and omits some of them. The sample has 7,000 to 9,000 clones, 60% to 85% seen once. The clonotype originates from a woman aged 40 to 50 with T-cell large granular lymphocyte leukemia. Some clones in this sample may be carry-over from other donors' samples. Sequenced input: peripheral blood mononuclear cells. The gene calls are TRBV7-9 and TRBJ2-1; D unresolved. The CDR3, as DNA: TGTGCCAGCAGCTTATACCCCACAGAGGAGCAGTTCTTC. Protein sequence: CASSLYPTEEQFF.